A selection of T cell receptor beta chains follows, all from one sample in a study of technical replicates of blood from a handful of donors. Sequenced by immunoSEQ multiplex PCR; TCRdb stores in-frame clones only, minus some. The data show approximately 15,000 clones, approximately 81% seen once. The sequencing sample was made of PBMCs. Receptors were obtained from a human donor in good health. Each CDR3 is given with its conserved first and last residue. Each record gives: D gene, J gene, V gene, clone size, CDR3 length, CDR3 protein, CDR3 DNA. D genes are given only for firm matches. Clone sizes are given selectively: once, few, many, or a class where the clone is expanded.

D gene: TRBD2; J gene: TRBJ2-7; V gene: TRBV4-1; clone size: -; CDR3 length: 16; CDR3 protein: CASSQGLREGTYEQYF; CDR3 DNA: TGCGCCAGCAGCCAAGGTCTGCGGGAGGGCACCTACGAGCAGTACTTC
D gene: -; J gene: TRBJ2-7; V gene: TRBV5-1; clone size: -; CDR3 length: 16; CDR3 protein: CASSLVVGLGHYEQYF; CDR3 DNA: TGCGCCAGCAGCTTGGTTGTGGGGTTGGGACACTACGAGCAGTACTTC
D gene: TRBD2; J gene: TRBJ2-2; V gene: TRBV6-1; clone size: -; CDR3 length: 14; CDR3 protein: CASDRLAGEGELFF; CDR3 DNA: TGTGCCAGCGATCGACTAGCGGGAGAAGGGGAGCTGTTTTTT
D gene: TRBD1; J gene: TRBJ2-1; V gene: TRBV10-1; clone size: -; CDR3 length: 13; CDR3 protein: CAPRDRGGNEQFF; CDR3 DNA: TGCGCCCCCCGGGACAGGGGAGGCAATGAGCAGTTCTTC
D gene: TRBD1; J gene: TRBJ2-3; V gene: TRBV7-9; clone size: once; CDR3 length: 16; CDR3 protein: CASSPGQGGEADTQYF; CDR3 DNA: TGTGCCAGCAGCCCGGGACAGGGGGGGGAAGCAGATACGCAGTATTTT
D gene: -; J gene: TRBJ1-1; V gene: TRBV5-6; clone size: -; CDR3 length: 13; CDR3 protein: CASSFTGRSEAFF; CDR3 DNA: TGTGCCAGCAGCTTTACAGGGAGATCGGAAGCTTTCTTT
D gene: TRBD2; J gene: TRBJ2-3; V gene: TRBV28; clone size: -; CDR3 length: 16; CDR3 protein: CASISEGRESTDTQYF; CDR3 DNA: TGTGCCAGCATCTCCGAGGGGCGGGAGAGCACAGATACGCAGTATTTT
D gene: -; J gene: TRBJ2-7; V gene: TRBV10-2; clone size: -; CDR3 length: 12; CDR3 protein: CASSEQGIEQYF; CDR3 DNA: TGCGCCAGCAGTGAGCAGGGGATCGAGCAGTACTTC
D gene: -; J gene: TRBJ1-5; V gene: TRBV19; clone size: few; CDR3 length: 14; CDR3 protein: CAASTGYNNQPQHF; CDR3 DNA: TGTGCTGCATCAACAGGGTATAACAATCAGCCCCAGCATTTT
D gene: TRBD2; J gene: TRBJ2-3; V gene: TRBV10-3; clone size: -; CDR3 length: 19; CDR3 protein: CAISGAGRTSGGSTDTQYF; CDR3 DNA: TGTGCCATCAGTGGGGCCGGTCGGACTAGCGGGGGGAGCACAGATACGCAGTATTTT
D gene: -; J gene: TRBJ2-6; V gene: TRBV4-1; clone size: -; CDR3 length: 17; CDR3 protein: CASSQTPPGEGANVLTF; CDR3 DNA: TGCGCCAGCAGCCAAACGCCCCCCGGGGAAGGGGCCAACGTCCTGACTTTC
D gene: TRBD2; J gene: TRBJ2-2; V gene: TRBV6-1; clone size: -; CDR3 length: 15; CDR3 protein: CASSKGLAETGELFF; CDR3 DNA: TGTGCCAGCAGTAAGGGACTAGCGGAAACCGGGGAGCTGTTTTTT
D gene: -; J gene: TRBJ2-7; V gene: TRBV10-1; clone size: few; CDR3 length: 12; CDR3 protein: CASSEAHHEQYF; CDR3 DNA: TGCGCCAGCAGTGAGGCGCACCACGAGCAGTACTTC
D gene: TRBD1; J gene: TRBJ2-7; V gene: TRBV7-9; clone size: -; CDR3 length: 17; CDR3 protein: CASSPRLGDRVTYEQYF; CDR3 DNA: TGTGCCAGCAGCCCGAGGTTGGGGGACAGGGTTACCTACGAGCAGTACTTC
D gene: TRBD1; J gene: TRBJ2-7; V gene: TRBV28; clone size: -; CDR3 length: 15; CDR3 protein: CASRGQGGGSYEQYF; CDR3 DNA: TGTGCCAGCAGAGGACAGGGGGGCGGCTCCTACGAGCAGTACTTC
D gene: -; J gene: TRBJ1-1; V gene: TRBV10-3; clone size: -; CDR3 length: 15; CDR3 protein: CAISAPGLGGTEAFF; CDR3 DNA: TGTGCCATCAGTGCTCCAGGGTTGGGTGGCACTGAAGCTTTCTTT
D gene: TRBD1; J gene: TRBJ2-1; V gene: TRBV28; clone size: -; CDR3 length: 18; CDR3 protein: CASITGQGVDSSYNEQFF; CDR3 DNA: TGTGCCAGCATTACGGGACAGGGGGTTGATAGCTCCTACAATGAGCAGTTCTTC
D gene: -; J gene: TRBJ2-7; V gene: TRBV7-8; clone size: -; CDR3 length: 12; CDR3 protein: CASSFSSGEQYF; CDR3 DNA: TGTGCCAGCAGCTTTTCATCCGGGGAGCAGTACTTC
D gene: TRBD2; J gene: TRBJ2-7; V gene: TRBV5-1; clone size: few; CDR3 length: 14; CDR3 protein: CASSWGLAGDEQYF; CDR3 DNA: TGCGCCAGCAGCTGGGGACTAGCGGGAGACGAGCAGTACTTC
D gene: -; J gene: TRBJ1-1; V gene: TRBV7-7; clone size: few; CDR3 length: 13; CDR3 protein: CASSLDVDSEAFF; CDR3 DNA: TGTGCCAGCAGCTTAGACGTGGACTCTGAAGCTTTCTTT
D gene: TRBD1; J gene: TRBJ2-1; V gene: TRBV7-6; clone size: -; CDR3 length: 15; CDR3 protein: CASSLRDSSYNEQFF; CDR3 DNA: TGTGCCAGCAGCTTACGGGACAGCTCCTACAATGAGCAGTTCTTC
D gene: TRBD1; J gene: TRBJ2-4; V gene: TRBV29-1; clone size: once; CDR3 length: 11; CDR3 protein: CSGDQGDIQYF; CDR3 DNA: TGCAGCGGAGACCAGGGGGACATTCAGTACTTC
D gene: TRBD2; J gene: TRBJ2-3; V gene: TRBV6-1; clone size: -; CDR3 length: 13; CDR3 protein: CATRLAGTDTQYF; CDR3 DNA: TGTGCCACCAGACTAGCTGGCACAGATACGCAGTATTTT
D gene: -; J gene: TRBJ1-1; V gene: TRBV18; clone size: -; CDR3 length: 12; CDR3 protein: CASSPDSTEAFF; CDR3 DNA: TGTGCCAGCTCACCGGACAGCACTGAAGCTTTCTTT
D gene: TRBD1; J gene: TRBJ2-4; V gene: TRBV2; clone size: -; CDR3 length: 14; CDR3 protein: CASSEGRTGDIQYF; CDR3 DNA: TGTGCCAGCAGTGAAGGGCGGACAGGGGACATTCAGTACTTC
D gene: -; J gene: TRBJ1-1; V gene: TRBV6-5; clone size: -; CDR3 length: 13; CDR3 protein: CASSSLPSIEAFF; CDR3 DNA: TGTGCCAGCAGTTCTTTGCCCAGTATAGAAGCTTTCTTT
D gene: TRBD2; J gene: TRBJ2-1; V gene: TRBV7-7; clone size: -; CDR3 length: 15; CDR3 protein: CASSPWTSSYNEQFF; CDR3 DNA: TGTGCCAGCAGCCCCTGGACTAGCAGCTACAATGAGCAGTTCTTC
D gene: -; J gene: TRBJ2-5; V gene: TRBV5-1; clone size: -; CDR3 length: 14; CDR3 protein: CASSLDPGGETQYF; CDR3 DNA: TGCGCCAGCAGCTTGGATCCAGGGGGGGAGACCCAGTACTTC
D gene: -; J gene: TRBJ2-7; V gene: TRBV5-1; clone size: -; CDR3 length: 12; CDR3 protein: CASSTRDSEQYF; CDR3 DNA: TGCGCCAGCAGCACCCGGGACTCCGAGCAGTACTTC
D gene: -; J gene: TRBJ2-1; V gene: TRBV7-9; clone size: -; CDR3 length: 16; CDR3 protein: CASSLARGREANEQFF; CDR3 DNA: TGTGCCAGCAGCTTAGCAAGGGGAAGGGAGGCCAATGAGCAGTTCTTC
D gene: TRBD2; J gene: TRBJ2-1; V gene: TRBV7-9; clone size: few; CDR3 length: 14; CDR3 protein: CASSSLAVQGEQFF; CDR3 DNA: TGTGCCAGCAGCTCCCTAGCGGTCCAGGGAGAGCAGTTCTTC
D gene: TRBD1; J gene: TRBJ2-5; V gene: TRBV7-9; clone size: -; CDR3 length: 16; CDR3 protein: CASSPQGAGGWETQYF; CDR3 DNA: TGTGCCAGCAGCCCACAGGGGGCAGGTGGTTGGGAGACCCAGTACTTC
D gene: -; J gene: TRBJ1-3; V gene: TRBV6-6; clone size: -; CDR3 length: 13; CDR3 protein: CATSTGLGNTIYF; CDR3 DNA: TGTGCCACCTCCACAGGGCTAGGAAACACCATATATTTT
D gene: TRBD1; J gene: TRBJ1-3; V gene: TRBV30; clone size: -; CDR3 length: 15; CDR3 protein: CAWTTGASSGNTIYF; CDR3 DNA: TGTGCCTGGACGACAGGGGCCAGCTCTGGAAACACCATATATTTT
D gene: TRBD1; J gene: TRBJ2-5; V gene: TRBV29-1; clone size: once; CDR3 length: 14; CDR3 protein: CSVLTGTGQETQYF; CDR3 DNA: TGCAGCGTTCTAACCGGGACAGGACAAGAGACCCAGTACTTC
D gene: -; J gene: TRBJ1-4; V gene: TRBV28; clone size: -; CDR3 length: 13; CDR3 protein: CASSRVLNEKLFF; CDR3 DNA: TGTGCCAGCTCCCGGGTCCTTAATGAAAAACTGTTTTTT
D gene: -; J gene: TRBJ1-5; V gene: TRBV28; clone size: -; CDR3 length: 16; CDR3 protein: CASSLLSGLMIQPQHF; CDR3 DNA: TGTGCCAGCAGTTTACTTTCAGGGCTAATGATTCAGCCCCAGCATTTT
D gene: -; J gene: TRBJ2-1; V gene: TRBV6-4; clone size: -; CDR3 length: 15; CDR3 protein: CASSDRDGSYNEQFF; CDR3 DNA: TGTGCCAGCAGTGACCGGGATGGCTCCTACAATGAGCAGTTCTTC
D gene: -; J gene: TRBJ1-2; V gene: TRBV28; clone size: -; CDR3 length: 13; CDR3 protein: CASTSPANYGYTF; CDR3 DNA: TGTGCCAGCACCTCCCCAGCTAACTATGGCTACACCTTC
D gene: -; J gene: TRBJ2-5; V gene: TRBV27; clone size: -; CDR3 length: 14; CDR3 protein: CASSLGPQRETQYF; CDR3 DNA: TGTGCCAGCAGTTTAGGCCCCCAGCGAGAGACCCAGTACTTC
D gene: TRBD1; J gene: TRBJ2-7; V gene: TRBV11-2; clone size: -; CDR3 length: 16; CDR3 protein: CASSLDIFQGAPKQYF; CDR3 DNA: TGTGCCAGCAGCTTAGATATTTTCCAGGGGGCCCCAAAGCAGTACTTC
D gene: TRBD1; J gene: TRBJ1-1; V gene: TRBV6-5; clone size: -; CDR3 length: 14; CDR3 protein: CASSPRQGNTEAFF; CDR3 DNA: TGTGCCAGCAGCCCCCGACAGGGGAACACTGAAGCTTTCTTT
D gene: TRBD2; J gene: TRBJ2-7; V gene: TRBV6-4; clone size: -; CDR3 length: 15; CDR3 protein: CASSDSRREAYEQYF; CDR3 DNA: TGTGCCAGCAGTGACTCTCGTCGGGAGGCTTACGAGCAGTACTTC